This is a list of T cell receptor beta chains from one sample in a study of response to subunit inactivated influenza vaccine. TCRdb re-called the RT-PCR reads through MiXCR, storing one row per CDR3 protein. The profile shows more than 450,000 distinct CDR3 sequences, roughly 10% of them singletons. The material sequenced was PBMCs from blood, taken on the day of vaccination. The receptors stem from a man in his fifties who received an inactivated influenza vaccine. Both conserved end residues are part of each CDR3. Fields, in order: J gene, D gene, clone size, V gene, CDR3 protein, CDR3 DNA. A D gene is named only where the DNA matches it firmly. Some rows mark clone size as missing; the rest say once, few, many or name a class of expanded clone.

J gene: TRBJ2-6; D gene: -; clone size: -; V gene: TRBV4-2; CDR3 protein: CASRPYPALGFRSGANVLTF; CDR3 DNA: TGTGCCAGCAGACCGTACCCAGCTTTAGGATTCCGCTCTGGGGCCAACGTCCTGACTTTC
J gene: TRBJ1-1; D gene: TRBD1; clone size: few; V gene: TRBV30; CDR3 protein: CAWRRGPTEAFF; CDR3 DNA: TGTGCCTGGAGAAGGGGGCCGACTGAAGCTTTCTTT
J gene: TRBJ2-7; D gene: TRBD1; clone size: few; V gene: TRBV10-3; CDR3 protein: CAISEWGQASYEQYF; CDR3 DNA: TGTGCCATCAGTGAGTGGGGACAGGCTTCCTACGAGCAGTACTTC
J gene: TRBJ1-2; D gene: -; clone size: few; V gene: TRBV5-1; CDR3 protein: CASSRDGQNYGYTF; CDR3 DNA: TGCGCCAGCAGCCGGGACGGCCAAAACTATGGCTACACCTTC
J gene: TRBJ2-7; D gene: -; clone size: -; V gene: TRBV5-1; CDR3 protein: CASSLGSAEQYF; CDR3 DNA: TGCGCCAGCAGCTTGGGTTCGGCTGAGCAGTACTTC
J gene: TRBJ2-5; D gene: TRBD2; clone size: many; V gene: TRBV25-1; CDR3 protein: CASSELLAGETQYF; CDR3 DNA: TGTGCCAGCAGTGAACTGCTAGCGGGAGAGACCCAGTACTTC
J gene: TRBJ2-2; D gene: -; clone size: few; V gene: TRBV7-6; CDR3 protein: CASSSFKGNTGELFF; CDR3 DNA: TGTGCCAGCAGCTCCTTCAAGGGGAACACCGGGGAGCTGTTTTTT
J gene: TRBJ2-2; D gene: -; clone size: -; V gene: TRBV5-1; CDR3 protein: CASTLVGSGELFF; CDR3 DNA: TGCGCCAGCACCTTGGTGGGCTCCGGGGAGCTGTTTTTT
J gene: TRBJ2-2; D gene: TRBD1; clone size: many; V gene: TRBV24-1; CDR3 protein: CATRGQGTFTGELFF; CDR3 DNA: TGTGCCACCAGAGGACAGGGGACATTCACCGGGGAGCTGTTTTTT
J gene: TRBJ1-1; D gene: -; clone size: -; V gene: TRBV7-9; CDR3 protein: CASSPEIHGTEAFF; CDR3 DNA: TGTGCCAGCAGCCCAGAAATACATGGCACTGAAGCTTTCTTT